This T cell receptor (beta chain) was obtained from a study of blood T cell repertoires in COVID-19. Data came from immunoSEQ multiplex PCR; TCRdb stores just in-frame clones and leaves some out. The sample has hundreds of thousands of clones, around 89% seen once. The CDR3 is 19 amino acids. Sequencing was done on a sample of peripheral blood. The genes are TRBV7-5 and TRBJ1-4; the table assigns TRBD1, which was not confirmed against the DNA. TRBV7-5 counts as a pseudogene. The TCR originated in a woman aged 30 to 39 with acute or convalescent COVID-19. The CDR3 bases are TGTGTCAGAAGCTTAGTGAAAATCCGGGACAGGGGCCTGAATGAAAAACTGTTTTTT. This gives the protein CVRSLVKIRDRGLNEKLFF.